The clone carrying this TCR beta chain was observed a few times. The V gene's germline CDR1 is SGHNT and CDR2 YYREEE (reference sequence). V lost 4 bases to trimming and J lost 2 bases; unmatched junction nucleotides: 4. The CDR3 has 15 amino acids. The sample originates from a study of PD-L1 blockade in urothelial cancer. Across the study: After treatment start, blood was analyzed at 3 weeks (second dose) and at 6 weeks. Specimens of blood held a median count of roughly 130,000 T cells.

The data were produced by immunoSEQ multiplex PCR, yet TCRdb's version contains in-frame clones alone and is incomplete. In the table there are about 70,000 clones, 85% to 90% of which are singletons. As to time point: pretreatment peripheral blood. The sequenced sample was PBMCs, obtained around atezolizumab (anti-PD-L1) treatment. The chain employs TRBV5-4 and TRBJ2-3; 10 bases are a match to TRBD2. This clonotype originated in a man between 65 and 79 years old with urothelial cancer. The CDR3 DNA sequence: TGTGCCAGCAGCCCGGGACTAGCGCACACAGATACGCAGTATTTT. It encodes CASSPGLAHTDTQYF. The full variable domain, its missing parts supplied by reference TRBV5-4 and TRBJ2-3, is ETGVTQSPTHLIKTRGQQVTLRCSSQSGHNTVSWYQQALGQGPQFIFQYYREEENGRGNFPPRFSGLQFPNYSSELNVNALELDDSALYLCASSPGLAHTDTQYFGPGTRLTVL.